Listed here are 24 T cell receptor beta chains from one sample, sequenced in a study of T cell responses to AZD1222 COVID-19 vaccine. Generated by immunoSEQ multiplex PCR, the TCRdb table keeps only in-frame clones and is missing some. This sample has more than 95,000 clones, with 75% to 90% found just once. Material: peripheral blood, obtained on day 0 of MenACWY control vaccination. These TCRs come from an adult in good health.

The rearrangement uses TRBV28 and TRBJ1-1; unclear D gene. V lost 4 bases and J 4 bases, leaving 19 bases between the germline ends. CDR1 MDHEN and CDR2 SYDVKM come from the germline V gene. The CDR3 is made up of 16 amino acids. The CDR3 DNA follows: TGTGCCAGCAGTTCAGCCCGCGGCCCACTGGGCACTGAAGCTTTCTTT. This codes for CASSSARGPLGTEAFF. The variable domain in full, completed from reference TRBV28 and TRBJ1-1, reads DVKVTQSSRYLVKRTGEKVFLECVQDMDHENMFWYRQDPGLGLRLIYFSYDVKMKEKGDIPEGYSVSREKKERFSLILESASTNQTSMYLCASSSARGPLGTEAFFGQGTRLTVV.

This clone was counted a single time. The genes are TRBV7-9 and TRBJ2-3; 13 nucleotides match TRBD2. From germline, CDR1 is SEHNR and CDR2 FQNEAQ (reference sequence). V lost 4 bases, J lost 2 bases, and 3 bases stayed unmatched. The CDR3 is 16 amino acids. CDR3 nucleotides: TGTGCCAGCAGCTCGGGACTAGCGGGGCCCACAGATACGCAGTATTTT. As protein: CASSSGLAGPTDTQYF.

V and J are TRBV9 and TRBJ1-2, with TRBD1 matching 10 bases. CDR3 length: 17 residues. Per the germline V gene, CDR1 is SGDLS and CDR2 is YYNGEE. Unmatched junction bases numbered 12, after V lost 3 bases and J lost 4 bases. This chain's CDR3 is CASSAGQGLFGSYGYTF. The CDR3 nucleotides are TGTGCCAGCAGCGCGGGACAGGGGCTTTTCGGGAGCTATGGCTACACCTTC.

The genes are TRBV6-5 and TRBJ1-6; D not certain. Between the trimmed V and J ends, which lost 2 bases and 7 bases, there was a span of 9 bases. Per the germline V gene, CDR1 is MNHEY and CDR2 is SVGAGI. This CDR3 comprises 14 residues. DNA for the CDR3: TGTGCCAGCAGTTACCGCGTCAGCAATTCACCCCTCCACTTT. The encoded protein is CASSYRVSNSPLHF.

This clone came up a few times. The chain has TRBV30 and TRBJ1-1; a weak D match, TRBD1 (6 bases). CDR3 length: 15 residues. V was cut by 4 bases and J by 1 base, with 16 bases left in between. Germline V lookup: CDR1 GTSNPN, CDR2 SVGIG (reference sequence). This CDR3 reads CAWNRQGKGNTEAFF. The DNA for the CDR3 is TGTGCCTGGAATAGGCAGGGGAAGGGGAACACTGAAGCTTTCTTT. Looking up the rest from reference TRBV30 and TRBJ1-1 gives the full variable domain: SQTIHQWPATLVQPVGSPLSLECTVEGTSNPNLYWYRQAAGRGLQLLFYSVGIGQISSEVPQNLSASRPQDRQFILSSKKLLLSDSGFYLCAWNRQGKGNTEAFFGQGTRLTVV.

This chain uses TRBV7-9 with TRBJ1-1; D call uncertain. Germline V CDR1 and CDR2: SEHNR, FQNEAQ (reference sequence). This CDR3 has 13 amino acids. Trimming took off 4 bases at V and 0 bases at J, with 6 bases between the two ends. CDR3 protein: CASSSALNTEAFF. The DNA of the CDR3 is TGTGCCAGCAGCTCTGCCTTGAACACTGAAGCTTTCTTT. Filled out from reference TRBV7-9 and TRBJ1-1, the complete variable domain reads DTGVSQNPRHKITKRGQNVTFRCDPISEHNRLYWYRQTLGQGPEFLTYFQNEAQLEKSRLLSDRFSAERPKGSFSTLEIQRTEQGDSAMYLCASSSALNTEAFFGQGTRLTVV.

This clone was seen only once. The J gene is TRBJ1-5, the V gene TRBV24-1; TRBD1 matches at 7 bases. The germline V gene has CDR1 KGHDR and CDR2 SFDVKD. With 4 bases clipped from V and 5 bases from J, the junction kept 7 bases outside the gene matches. The CDR3 is 15 residues long. The CDR3 region is CATSDSGGPYQPQHF. The CDR3 bases are TGTGCCACCAGTGACTCAGGGGGACCTTATCAGCCCCAGCATTTT.

This chain links TRBV7-8 with TRBJ1-4, with no clear D. The V and J ends lost 6 bases and 5 bases respectively, with 13 bases between them. The CDR3 length is 14 residues. Germline CDR1 is SGHVS and CDR2 is FQNEAQ. This CDR3 reads CASSFQRGNEKLFF. The CDR3, as DNA: TGTGCCAGCAGTTTCCAACGCGGAAATGAAAAACTGTTTTTT.

The chain links TRBV6-5 to TRBJ2-7; 10 bases are a match to TRBD1. Germline CDR1 and CDR2: MNHEY and SVGAGI. There are 14 residues in the CDR3. V dropped 6 bases and J dropped 5; count of bases not matched to a gene: 7. The CDR3 loop reads CASSRDRGGHEQYF. The CDR3, as DNA: TGTGCCAGCAGCAGGGACAGGGGTGGCCACGAGCAGTACTTC.

The chain carries TRBV19 and TRBJ1-2; TRBD1 matches at 10 bases. This CDR3 is built from 14 residues. The V and J ends lost 6 bases and 4 bases, in that order; junction bases with no gene match: 5. Germline CDR1 reads LNHDA; CDR2 reads SQIVND (reference sequence). The CDR3 DNA reads TGTGCCAGTAGCGACAGGGGGCTAGGCTATGGCTACACCTTC. It is translated as CASSDRGLGYGYTF.

There are a few counts of this clone. This chain joins TRBV7-9 and TRBJ1-1; weak D call: TRBD1 (6 bases). Germline V lookup: CDR1 SEHNR, CDR2 FQNEAQ (reference sequence). CDR3 length: 16 amino acids. V lost 5 bases to trimming and J lost 1 base, with 17 bases between them. CDR3 region: CASSGPDGGQNTEAFF. The CDR3 bases are TGTGCCAGCAGCGGACCAGATGGGGGACAGAACACTGAAGCTTTCTTT.

The chain employs TRBV18 and TRBJ2-7, with 10 bases that match TRBD1. Germline lookup yields CDR1 KGHSH and CDR2 LQKENI. V was clipped by 3 bases and J by 3 bases; unmatched bases: 5. The CDR3 is made up of 15 amino acids. The CDR3 loop reads CASSPGTGELYEQYF. The CDR3 region has the DNA TGTGCCAGCTCACCCGGGACAGGGGAACTCTACGAGCAGTACTTC.

The chain carries TRBV11-2 and TRBJ2-7, with TRBD1 as a possible D gene (6 bases). The CDR3 has 16 amino acids. Germline V gene data show CDR1 as SGHAT and CDR2 as FQNNGV. V lost 6 bases, J lost 5 bases, and 23 bases lay in between. DNA for the CDR3: TGTGCCAGCAGTTCGGGCACCGGGACAATGGCCCACGAGCAGTACTTC. It is translated as CASSSGTGTMAHEQYF.

J is TRBJ2-5 and V is TRBV29-1; D is possibly TRBD1 or TRBD2 (6 bases each). The CDR3 has 14 amino acids. Deletions cut 1 base from V and 4 bases from J, with 13 bases between. Looked up from germline, CDR1 is SQVTM and CDR2 is ANQGSEA. CDR3 amino acids: CSVEGLEGGETQYF. The CDR3, as DNA: TGCAGCGTTGAAGGGTTAGAGGGGGGAGAGACCCAGTACTTC.

The genes are TRBV6-5 and TRBJ1-1; D possibly corresponds to TRBD1 (5 bases). From germline, CDR1 is MNHEY and CDR2 SVGAGI. CDR3 length: 15 residues. V lost 4 bases and J lost 6, with 18 bases in between. The DNA for the CDR3 is TGTGCCAGCAGTTGGCTAAGGGTGGGGACGCCTGAAGCTTTCTTT. Its protein is CASSWLRVGTPEAFF.

V usage is TRBV12-3 or TRBV12-4 and J usage is TRBJ1-4, with 7 positions matching TRBD1. This CDR3 contains 13 residues. J gave up 8 bases and V 6 bases, and 6 bases lay outside the gene matches. CDR3 nucleotide sequence: TGTGCCAGCAGCCCGGACAGGTGGGAAAAACTGTTTTTT. This codes for CASSPDRWEKLFF.

This clone was recorded once. The J gene is TRBJ2-7, the V gene TRBV5-1; possibly TRBD1 or TRBD2 for D (5 bases each). Trimming removed 2 bases from V and 2 bases from J, with 14 bases in between. The CDR3 spans 15 residues. Germline V gene lookup returns CDR1 SGHRS and CDR2 YFSETQ. CDR3: CASSLGGTSTYEQYF. CDR3 coding DNA: TGCGCCAGCAGCTTAGGTGGGACCTCTACCTACGAGCAGTACTTC.

Only one count was recorded for this clone. The V call is TRBV5-1, the J call TRBJ1-1; maybe TRBD1 (5 bases). Trimming removed 5 bases at V and 0 bases at J, with 11 bases between. Germline V gene data show CDR1 as SGHRS and CDR2 as YFSETQ. The CDR3 loop spans 14 amino acids. The CDR3 DNA is TGCGCCAGCAGTAATGGACAAGTGAACACTGAAGCTTTCTTT. Its protein is CASSNGQVNTEAFF. The full variable domain, with the rest looked up from reference TRBV5-1 and TRBJ1-1, is KAGVTQTPRYLIKTRGQQVTLSCSPISGHRSVSWYQQTPGQGLQFLFEYFSETQRNKGNFPGRFSGRQFSNSRSEMNVSTLELGDSALYLCASSNGQVNTEAFFGQGTRLTVV.

The rearrangement links TRBV9 to TRBJ1-4; 10 bases match TRBD1. CDR3 length: 17 residues. V was pared by 3 bases and J by 2 bases, with 7 bases of the junction left unmatched. CDR1 is SGDLS, CDR2 YYNGEE, per germline. The CDR3 is CASSGGQGVLTNEKLFF. The CDR3 region has the DNA TGTGCCAGCAGCGGCGGACAGGGGGTACTCACTAATGAAAAACTGTTTTTT.

The V gene is TRBV5-4, the J gene TRBJ1-6, with TRBD1 identical over 8 bases. V shed 3 bases and J 9 bases; nucleotides not matched to a gene: 5. This CDR3 is 14 amino acids long. The germline gives CDR1 SGHNT, CDR2 YYREEE (reference sequence). The CDR3 loop is CASSSRQGSSPLHF. CDR3 nucleotide sequence: TGTGCCAGCAGCTCGCGACAGGGGAGTTCACCCCTCCACTTT.

The gene calls are TRBV5-1 and TRBJ2-7; tentative D call: TRBD1 (6 bases). Trimming shortened V by 1 base and J by 2 bases, and 10 bases separated the two germline ends. Per germline, CDR1 SGHRS and CDR2 YFSETQ. CDR3 length equals 14 residues. CDR3 sequence reads: CASSLRQGPYEQYF. The CDR3 coding sequence is TGCGCCAGCAGCTTGCGCCAGGGGCCCTACGAGCAGTACTTC.

The chain joins TRBV19 to TRBJ2-6; 8 positions agree with TRBD1. The CDR3 spans 17 residues. With V trimmed by 4 bases and J by 0 bases, 5 bases remained unmatched. The germline gives CDR1 LNHDA, CDR2 SQIVND (reference sequence). The CDR3 region is CASSRGQGGSGANVLTF. CDR3 in DNA: TGTGCCAGTAGTAGAGGACAGGGAGGCTCTGGGGCCAACGTCCTGACTTTC.

J is TRBJ2-3 and V is TRBV27; D gene unclear. V was cut by 1 base and J by 2 bases, with 10 bases left in between. This CDR3 is built from 15 residues. Germline V gene data show CDR1 as MNHEY and CDR2 as SMNVEV (reference sequence). Here the CDR3 reads CASSLFPGDTDTQYF. The CDR3, as DNA: TGTGCCAGCAGTTTATTTCCCGGCGACACAGATACGCAGTATTTT.

The genes are TRBV28 and TRBJ1-3; 7 positions match TRBD1. V dropped 5 bases and J dropped 0; count of bases not matched to a gene: 10. The CDR3 has 17 residues. Germline CDR1 is MDHEN and CDR2 is SYDVKM. The CDR3, as DNA: TGTGCCAGCAGTCGAGGGACAGTAGATCCCTCTGGAAACACCATATATTTT. As protein: CASSRGTVDPSGNTIYF. Using reference TRBV28 and TRBJ1-3 for the parts outside the CDR3, the full variable domain is DVKVTQSSRYLVKRTGEKVFLECVQDMDHENMFWYRQDPGLGLRLIYFSYDVKMKEKGDIPEGYSVSREKKERFSLILESASTNQTSMYLCASSRGTVDPSGNTIYFGEGSWLTVV.